The 8 T cell receptor beta chains in this list originate from one sample, sequenced in a study of cytomegalovirus exposure and HLA in healthy donors. The PCR was carried out with 60 Vbeta primers and 13 Jbeta primers. Clones were sequenced by immunoSEQ multiplex PCR, and TCRdb holds only the in-frame ones, with some missing. The sample carries about 190,000 clones, over 70% recorded once. The sequenced material came from PBMCs. All receptors derive from a woman aged 18-35 years in good health and CMV-seronegative.

The chain has TRBV19 and TRBJ1-1; 7 bases agree with TRBD1. J lost 0 bases, V lost 3 bases, and 4 bases had no gene match. Looked up from germline, CDR1 is LNHDA and CDR2 is SQIVND (reference sequence). The CDR3 is made up of 15 amino acids. This CDR3 is CASSMGQSMNTEAFF. For the CDR3, the DNA is TGTGCCAGTAGTATGGGACAGTCTATGAACACTGAAGCTTTCTTT.

The genes are TRBV9 and TRBJ1-6; tentative D call: TRBD1 (6 bases). The CDR3 sequence is 16 residues long. V lost 3 bases to trimming and J lost 5 bases, with 15 bases between them. Germline V gene sequence: CDR1 SGDLS, CDR2 YYNGEE. In DNA, the CDR3 is TGTGCCAGCAGCGGAGAACAGGGCCGTCATAATTCACCCCTCCACTTT. It is translated as CASSGEQGRHNSPLHF.

The chain couples TRBV14 to TRBJ2-7; D unresolved. Germline V gene sequence: CDR1 SGHDN, CDR2 FVKESK. V lost 1 base to trimming and J lost 2 bases, with 12 bases between them. CDR3 length equals 15 residues. The CDR3 bases are TGTGCCAGCAGCCAAGGGGCCTCAACCACCTACGAGCAGTACTTC. This gives the protein CASSQGASTTYEQYF.

This sequence joins TRBV4-2 and TRBJ2-1, with 7 positions matching TRBD1. Per germline, CDR1 LGHNA and CDR2 YNFKEQ. The length of the CDR3 is 14 residues. V lost 3 bases, J lost 6 bases, and 5 bases stayed unmatched. DNA for the CDR3: TGTGCCAGCAGCCACTCGACAGGGACCAATGAGCAGTTCTTC. This codes for CASSHSTGTNEQFF.

The V gene is TRBV4-1, the J gene TRBJ2-1, with D tentatively TRBD2 (6 bases). Trimming removed 4 bases from V and 3 bases from J, with 13 bases in between. CDR3 size: 15 residues. Germline V gene sequence: CDR1 MGHRA, CDR2 YSYEKL. CDR3: CASSPNRDFYNEQFF. The CDR3 coding sequence is TGCGCCAGCAGCCCTAATAGGGACTTCTACAATGAGCAGTTCTTC.

This chain connects TRBV7-3 to TRBJ2-3; TRBD2 matches at 10 bases. After removal of 5 bases from V and 2 bases from J, the junction contained 4 bases not matched to a gene. The CDR3 runs to 15 residues. Germline loops: CDR1 SGHTA, CDR2 FQGTGA. The CDR3 region is CASSPGLAVTDTQYF. CDR3 sequence (DNA): TGTGCCAGCAGCCCCGGACTAGCGGTCACAGATACGCAGTATTTT. The variable domain in full, with the rest retrieved from reference TRBV7-3 and TRBJ2-3, is GAGVSQTPSNKVTEKGKYVELRCDPISGHTALYWYRQSLGQGPEFLIYFQGTGAADDSGLPNDRFFAVRPEGSVSTLKIQRTERGDSAVYLCASSPGLAVTDTQYFGPGTRLTVL.

The J gene is TRBJ1-5, the V gene TRBV21-1. TRBV21-1 is described as a pseudogene. The CDR3 is made up of 17 amino acids. The CDR3 coding sequence is TGTGCCAGCAGCCCCAACGGAGGGACCGGCCGTAATCAGCCCCAGCATTTT. It yields the protein CASSPNGGTGRNQPQHF.

V gene TRBV6-5 combines with J gene TRBJ2-7; TRBD1 matches 7 bases. Trimming cost V 5 bases and J 2 bases; bases outside gene matches: 6. Germline V gives CDR1 MNHEY, CDR2 SVGAGI. The CDR3 has 14 residues. The CDR3 bases are TGTGCCAGCAGTAATTCGGGACAGACCTACGAGCAGTACTTC. This translates into CASSNSGQTYEQYF.